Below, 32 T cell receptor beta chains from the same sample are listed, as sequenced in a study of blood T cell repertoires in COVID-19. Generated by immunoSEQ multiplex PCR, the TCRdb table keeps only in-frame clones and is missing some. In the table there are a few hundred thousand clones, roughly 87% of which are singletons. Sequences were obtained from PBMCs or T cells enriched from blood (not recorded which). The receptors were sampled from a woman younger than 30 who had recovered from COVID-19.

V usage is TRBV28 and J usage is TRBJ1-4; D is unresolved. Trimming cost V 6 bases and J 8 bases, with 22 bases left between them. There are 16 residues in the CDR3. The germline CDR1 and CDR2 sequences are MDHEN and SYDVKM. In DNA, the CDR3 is TGTGCCAGCAGCCTCGGGCCGGGCCTTGGGGAGGAAAAACTGTTTTTT. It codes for CASSLGPGLGEEKLFF.

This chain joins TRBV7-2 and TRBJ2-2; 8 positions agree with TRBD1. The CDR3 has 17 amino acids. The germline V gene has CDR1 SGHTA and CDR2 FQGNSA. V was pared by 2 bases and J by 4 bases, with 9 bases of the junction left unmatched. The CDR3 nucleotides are TGTGCCAGCAGCTTACATTCAGGGGGCGTTAGCACCGGGGAGCTGTTTTTT. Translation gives CASSLHSGGVSTGELFF.

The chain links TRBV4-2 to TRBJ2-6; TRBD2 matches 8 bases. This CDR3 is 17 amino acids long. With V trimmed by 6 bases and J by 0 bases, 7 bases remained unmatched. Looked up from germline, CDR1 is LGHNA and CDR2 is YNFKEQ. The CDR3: CASSRGGRDSGANVLTF. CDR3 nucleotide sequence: TGTGCCAGCAGTCGCGGGGGGCGAGACTCTGGGGCCAACGTCCTGACTTTC.

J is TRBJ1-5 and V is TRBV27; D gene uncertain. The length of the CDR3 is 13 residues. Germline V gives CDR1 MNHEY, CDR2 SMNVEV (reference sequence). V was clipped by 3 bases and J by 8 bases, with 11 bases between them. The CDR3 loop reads CASSFYAGEPQHF. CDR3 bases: TGTGCCAGCAGTTTCTATGCGGGAGAGCCCCAGCATTTT.

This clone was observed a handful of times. CDR3 protein: CASSQEGHSTYEQYF. The CDR3 DNA reads TGCGCCAGCAGCCAAGAAGGACATTCGACCTACGAGCAGTACTTC. This chain links TRBV4-1 with TRBJ2-7; the D gene is possibly TRBD1 (5 bases). V was cut by 0 bases and J by 2 bases, with 11 bases left in between. The CDR3 length is 15 residues. From germline, CDR1 is MGHRA and CDR2 YSYEKL.

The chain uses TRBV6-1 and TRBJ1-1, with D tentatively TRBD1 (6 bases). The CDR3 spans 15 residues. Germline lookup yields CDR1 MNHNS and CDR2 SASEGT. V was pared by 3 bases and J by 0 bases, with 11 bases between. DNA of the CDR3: TGTGCCAGCAGTGATCACGGACAGTTGAACACTGAAGCTTTCTTT. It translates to CASSDHGQLNTEAFF.

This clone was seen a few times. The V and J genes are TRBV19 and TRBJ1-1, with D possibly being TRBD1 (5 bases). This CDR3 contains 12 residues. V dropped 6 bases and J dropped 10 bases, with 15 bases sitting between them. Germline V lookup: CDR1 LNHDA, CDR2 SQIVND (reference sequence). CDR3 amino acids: CASRDQLGRAFF. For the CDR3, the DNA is TGTGCCAGTAGGGACCAGTTGGGGCGAGCTTTCTTT. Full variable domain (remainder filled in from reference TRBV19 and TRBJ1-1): DGGITQSPKYLFRKEGQNVTLSCEQNLNHDAMYWYRQDPGQGLRLIYYSQIVNDFQKGDIAEGYSVSREKKESFPLTVTSAQKNPTAFYLCASRDQLGRAFFGQGTRLTVV.

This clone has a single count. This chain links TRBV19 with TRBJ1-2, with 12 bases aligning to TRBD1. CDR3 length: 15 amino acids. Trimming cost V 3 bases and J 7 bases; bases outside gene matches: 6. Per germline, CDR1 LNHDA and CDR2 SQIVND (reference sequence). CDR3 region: CASSISRDRGRGYTF. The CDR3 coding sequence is TGTGCCAGTAGTATTTCCCGGGACAGGGGGCGTGGCTACACCTTC.

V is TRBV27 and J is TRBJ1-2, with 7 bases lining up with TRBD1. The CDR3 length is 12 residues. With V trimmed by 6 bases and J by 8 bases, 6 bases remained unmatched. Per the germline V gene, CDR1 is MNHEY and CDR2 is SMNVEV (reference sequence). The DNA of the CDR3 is TGTGCCAGCAGCGGCAGGGGGTACGGCTACACCTTC. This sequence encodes CASSGRGYGYTF.

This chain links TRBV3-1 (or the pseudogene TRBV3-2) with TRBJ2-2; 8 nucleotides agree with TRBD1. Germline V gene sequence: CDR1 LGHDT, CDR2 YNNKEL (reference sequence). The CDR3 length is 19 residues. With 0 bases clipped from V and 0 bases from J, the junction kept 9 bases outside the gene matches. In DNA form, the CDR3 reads TGTGCCAGCAGCCAAGAGTTAGCCAGGGGGCATGCGAACACCGGGGAGCTGTTTTTT. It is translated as CASSQELARGHANTGELFF.

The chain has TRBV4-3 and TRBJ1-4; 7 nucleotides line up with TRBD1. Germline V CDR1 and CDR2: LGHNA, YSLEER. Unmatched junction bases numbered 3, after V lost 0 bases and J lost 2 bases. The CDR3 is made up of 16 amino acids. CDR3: CASSQDRGLTNEKLFF. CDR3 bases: TGCGCCAGCAGCCAAGACAGGGGGTTGACTAATGAAAAACTGTTTTTT.

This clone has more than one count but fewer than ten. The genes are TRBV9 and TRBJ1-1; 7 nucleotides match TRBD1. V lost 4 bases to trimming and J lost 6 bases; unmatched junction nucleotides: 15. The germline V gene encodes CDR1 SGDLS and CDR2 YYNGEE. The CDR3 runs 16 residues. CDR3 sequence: CASSTHRDSLTSEAFF. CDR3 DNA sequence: TGTGCCAGCAGCACTCACCGGGACAGTCTAACCTCTGAAGCTTTCTTT.

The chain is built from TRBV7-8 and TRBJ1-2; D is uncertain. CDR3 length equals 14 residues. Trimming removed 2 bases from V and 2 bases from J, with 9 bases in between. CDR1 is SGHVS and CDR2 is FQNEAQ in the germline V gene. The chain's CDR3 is CASSLSTGNYGYTF. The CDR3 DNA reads TGTGCCAGCAGCTTATCGACCGGGAACTATGGCTACACCTTC.

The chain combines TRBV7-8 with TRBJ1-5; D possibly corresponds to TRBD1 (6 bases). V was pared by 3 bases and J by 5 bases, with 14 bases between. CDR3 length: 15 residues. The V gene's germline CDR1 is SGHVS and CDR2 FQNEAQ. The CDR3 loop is CASSFGRDNHQPQHF. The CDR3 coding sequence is TGTGCCAGCAGCTTTGGCCGGGACAACCATCAGCCCCAGCATTTT.

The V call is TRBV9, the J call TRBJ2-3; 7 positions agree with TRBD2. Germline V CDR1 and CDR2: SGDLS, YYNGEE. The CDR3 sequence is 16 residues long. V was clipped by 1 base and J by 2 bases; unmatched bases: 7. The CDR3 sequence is CASSVPDGRPTDTQYF. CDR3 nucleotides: TGTGCCAGCAGCGTACCGGACGGGAGGCCCACAGATACGCAGTATTTT. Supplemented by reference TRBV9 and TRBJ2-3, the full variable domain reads DSGVTQTPKHLITATGQRVTLRCSPRSGDLSVYWYQQSLDQGLQFLIQYYNGEERAKGNILERFSAQQFPDLHSELNLSSLELGDSALYFCASSVPDGRPTDTQYFGPGTRLTVL.

The CDR3 here is CASSYRDREYTEAFF. The CDR3, as DNA: TGTGCCAGCAGTTACCGGGACAGAGAGTACACTGAAGCTTTCTTT. The rearrangement joins TRBV6-2 or TRBV6-3 to TRBJ1-1; 7 bases fit TRBD1. The germline CDR1 and CDR2 sequences are MNHEY and SVGEGT. CDR3 size: 15 residues. Losses at the gene ends were 2 bases for V and 3 bases for J; bases not matched to a gene: 6.

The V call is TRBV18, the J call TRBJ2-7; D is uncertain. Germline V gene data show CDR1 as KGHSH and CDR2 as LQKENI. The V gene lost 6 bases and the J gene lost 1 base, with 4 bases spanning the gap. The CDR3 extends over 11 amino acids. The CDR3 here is CASSESYEQYF. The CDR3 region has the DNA TGTGCCAGCTCCGAGTCCTACGAGCAGTACTTC.

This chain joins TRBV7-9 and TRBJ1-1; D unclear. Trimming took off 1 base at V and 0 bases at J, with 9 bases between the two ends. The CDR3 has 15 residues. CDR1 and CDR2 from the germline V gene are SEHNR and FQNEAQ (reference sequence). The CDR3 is CASSLEKELNTEAFF. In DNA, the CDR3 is TGTGCCAGCAGCTTAGAGAAGGAGCTGAACACTGAAGCTTTCTTT. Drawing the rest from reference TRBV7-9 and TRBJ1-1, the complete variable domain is DTGVSQNPRHKITKRGQNVTFRCDPISEHNRLYWYRQTLGQGPEFLTYFQNEAQLEKSRLLSDRFSAERPKGSFSTLEIQRTEQGDSAMYLCASSLEKELNTEAFFGQGTRLTVV.

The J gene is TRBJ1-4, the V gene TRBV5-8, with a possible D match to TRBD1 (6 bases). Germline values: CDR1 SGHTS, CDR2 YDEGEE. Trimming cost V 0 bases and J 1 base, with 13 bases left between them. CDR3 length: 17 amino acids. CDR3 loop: CASSLALGARTNEKLFF. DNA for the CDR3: TGTGCCAGCAGCTTGGCTCTGGGGGCGAGAACTAATGAAAAACTGTTTTTT.

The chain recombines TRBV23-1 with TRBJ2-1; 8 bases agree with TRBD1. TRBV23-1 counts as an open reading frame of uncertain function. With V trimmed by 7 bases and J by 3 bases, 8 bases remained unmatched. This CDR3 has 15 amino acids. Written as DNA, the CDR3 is TGCGCCAGCAAGATTCAGGGGGCACTCTACAATGAGCAGTTCTTC. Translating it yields CASKIQGALYNEQFF.

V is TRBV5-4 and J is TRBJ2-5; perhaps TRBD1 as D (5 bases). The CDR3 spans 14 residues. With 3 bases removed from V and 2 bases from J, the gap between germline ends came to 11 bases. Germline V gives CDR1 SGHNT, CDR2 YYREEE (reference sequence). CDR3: CASSSRQLQETQYF. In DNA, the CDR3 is TGTGCCAGCAGCTCGAGACAGCTACAAGAGACCCAGTACTTC.

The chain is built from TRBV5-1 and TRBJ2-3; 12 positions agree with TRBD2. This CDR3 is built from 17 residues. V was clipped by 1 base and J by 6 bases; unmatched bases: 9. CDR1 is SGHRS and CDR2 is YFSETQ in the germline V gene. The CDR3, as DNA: TGCGCCAGCAGCTTGCTCGCTAGCGGGGGGGCCGGGGATACGCAGTATTTT. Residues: CASSLLASGGAGDTQYF. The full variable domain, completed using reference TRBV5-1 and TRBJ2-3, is KAGVTQTPRYLIKTRGQQVTLSCSPISGHRSVSWYQQTPGQGLQFLFEYFSETQRNKGNFPGRFSGRQFSNSRSEMNVSTLELGDSALYLCASSLLASGGAGDTQYFGPGTRLTVL.

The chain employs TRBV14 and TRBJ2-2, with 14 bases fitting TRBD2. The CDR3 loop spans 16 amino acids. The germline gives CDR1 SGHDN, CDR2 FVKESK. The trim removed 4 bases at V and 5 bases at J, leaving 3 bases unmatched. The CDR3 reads CASSRRTSGRTGELFF. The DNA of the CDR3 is TGTGCCAGCAGCCGACGGACTAGCGGGAGGACCGGGGAGCTGTTTTTT.

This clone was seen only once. The CDR3 DNA reads as TGCGCCAGCGGAAAGAACGTTGGGACAGGGTCCCCCGGGGAGCTGTTTTTT. Translating gives CASGKNVGTGSPGELFF. This sequence joins TRBV4-1 and TRBJ2-2, with 9 bases identical to TRBD1. Germline loops: CDR1 MGHRA, CDR2 YSYEKL. Losses at the gene ends were 8 bases for V and 6 bases for J; bases not matched to a gene: 16. The CDR3 has 17 residues.

For the CDR3, the DNA is TGTGCCAGCAGCAGAAGACAGGGGTACGGCTACACCTTC. It encodes CASSRRQGYGYTF. V gene TRBV11-1 combines with J gene TRBJ1-2; 8 nucleotides agree with TRBD1. Per the germline V gene, CDR1 is SGHAT and CDR2 is FQDESV (reference sequence). V dropped 5 bases and J dropped 8; count of bases not matched to a gene: 7. This CDR3 region has 13 residues.

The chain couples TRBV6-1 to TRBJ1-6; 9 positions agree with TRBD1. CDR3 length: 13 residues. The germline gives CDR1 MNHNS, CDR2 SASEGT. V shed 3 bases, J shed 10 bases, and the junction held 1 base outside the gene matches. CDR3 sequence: CASSEGQGSPLHF. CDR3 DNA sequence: TGTGCCAGCAGTGAGGGACAGGGATCACCCCTCCACTTT.

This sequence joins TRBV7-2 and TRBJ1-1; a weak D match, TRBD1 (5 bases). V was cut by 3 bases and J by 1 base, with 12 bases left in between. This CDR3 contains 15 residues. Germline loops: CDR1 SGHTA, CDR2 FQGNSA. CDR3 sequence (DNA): TGTGCCAGCAGCTTGCGCCAGGGATGGAACACTGAAGCTTTCTTT. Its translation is CASSLRQGWNTEAFF.

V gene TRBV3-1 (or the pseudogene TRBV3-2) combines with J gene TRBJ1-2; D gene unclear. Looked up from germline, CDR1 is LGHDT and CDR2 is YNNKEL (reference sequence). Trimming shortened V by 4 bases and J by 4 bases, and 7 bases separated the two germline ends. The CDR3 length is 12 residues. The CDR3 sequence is CASSPRGYGYTF. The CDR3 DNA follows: TGTGCCAGCAGCCCGCGGGGCTATGGCTACACCTTC.

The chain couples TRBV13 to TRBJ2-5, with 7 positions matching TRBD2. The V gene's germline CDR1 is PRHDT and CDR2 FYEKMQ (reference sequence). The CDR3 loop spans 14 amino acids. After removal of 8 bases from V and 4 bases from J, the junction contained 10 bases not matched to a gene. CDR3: CASVVRGGGETQYF. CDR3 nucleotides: TGTGCCAGCGTCGTAAGGGGCGGGGGAGAGACCCAGTACTTC.

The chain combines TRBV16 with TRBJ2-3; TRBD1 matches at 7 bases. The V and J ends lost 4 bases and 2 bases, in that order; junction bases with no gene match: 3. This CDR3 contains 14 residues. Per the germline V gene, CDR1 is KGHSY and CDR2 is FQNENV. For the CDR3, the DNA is TGTGCCAGCAGCCTGACAGGGTACACAGATACGCAGTATTTT. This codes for CASSLTGYTDTQYF.

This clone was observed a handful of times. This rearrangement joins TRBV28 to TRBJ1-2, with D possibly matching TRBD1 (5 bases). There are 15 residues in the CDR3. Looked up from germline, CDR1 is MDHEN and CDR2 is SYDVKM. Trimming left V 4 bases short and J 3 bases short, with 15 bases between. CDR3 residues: CASSSEGRGHYGYTF. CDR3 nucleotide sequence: TGTGCCAGCAGTTCGGAGGGGCGGGGACACTATGGCTACACCTTC.

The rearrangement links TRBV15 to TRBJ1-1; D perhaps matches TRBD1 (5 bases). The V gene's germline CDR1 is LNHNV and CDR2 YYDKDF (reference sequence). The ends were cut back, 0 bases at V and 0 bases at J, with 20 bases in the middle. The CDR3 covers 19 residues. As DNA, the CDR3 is TGTGCCACCAGCAGAGAGGGCGACAGCCGAGCTGGCCTGAACACTGAAGCTTTCTTT. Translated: CATSREGDSRAGLNTEAFF.